The clone carrying this T cell receptor (beta chain) turned up a few times. The antigen remains unidentified. Its ends do not fully match the called genes, so a read error is possible. This CDR3 region has 13 residues. Germline loops: CDR1 SEHNR, CDR2 FQNEAQ (reference sequence). The sample comes from a study of T cell repertoires in cytomegalovirus infection. Looking at the study overall: Recently described HLA-C-restricted plus well-studied HLA-B-restricted CMV epitopes were used. Evidence of both CMV infection and a matching HLA type came from public TCR beta signatures.

Findings of the study overall: HLA-C-restricted CMV clonotypes gave the most frequent clonotype in two of eight donors. Cumulative public TCR beta family frequency identified CMV carriers with the relevant HLA.

TCRdb fed the reads into MiXCR, producing one record per CDR3 protein. Among some 480,000 distinct CDR3 sequences listed, about 33% were seen once. The TCR was taken from a human donor in good health (CMV status not recorded). Some clones in this sample may be carry-over from other donors' samples. The rearrangement joins TRBV7-9 to TRBJ2-3; D might be TRBD2 (5 bases). The starting material was cultured PBMCs, obtained from culture after CMV antigen stimulation. This chain's CDR3 is CASSLESGLRWNF. The CDR3 DNA reads TGTGCCAGCAGCTTAGAAAGCGGCCTGCGCTGGAATTTT. The whole variable domain, remainder taken from reference TRBV7-9 and TRBJ2-3, is DTGVSQNPRHKITKRGQNVTFRCDPISEHNRLYWYRQTLGQGPEFLTYFQNEAQLEKSRLLSDRFSAERPKGSFSTLEIQRTEQGDSAMYLCASSLESGLRWNFGPGTRLTVL.